A single count supports the clone carrying this T cell receptor (beta chain). Its antigen is unknown. This entry comes from a study of a mutant IDH1 vaccine in newly diagnosed glioma. As for the study in general: Therapy received beforehand was radiotherapy, temozolomide, or both, with most patients given both.

Profiled with immunoSEQ multiplex PCR; TCRdb holds only in-frame clones, not every one. This sample has about 60,000 clones, with 80% to 85% found just once. Sample time point: week 35, safety follow-up. Doses consisted of 300 ug of mutant IDH1 20-mer peptide each, paired with topical imiquimod. The donors had new WHO grade 3 or 4 astrocytomas; these were IDH1-mutant and ATRX-lost. The germline V gene has CDR1 SGHNT and CDR2 YYREEE (reference sequence). Trimming shortened V by 2 bases and J by 0 bases, and 17 bases separated the two germline ends. The CDR3 is made up of 18 amino acids. Study-wide results and limits: Pseudoprogression seemed unlinked to shifts in top peripheral T cell clonotypes.

The rearrangement joins TRBV5-4 to TRBJ1-4; D gene unclear. This TCR was recovered from a man aged 30 to 39 with glioma. Sample: PBMCs, taken from a glioma patient whose treatment included an IDH1 peptide vaccine. The chain's CDR3 is CASSFILRNRPTNEKLFF. The CDR3, as DNA: TGTGCCAGCAGCTTCATTTTAAGGAACCGGCCAACTAATGAAAAACTGTTTTTT.